The clone carrying this T cell receptor beta chain was found once. Its target is unknown. It was with a sample-barcoded 5' primer and a J-beta primer mix that a second PCR of about 6 to 11 cycles was run. Tagging of each cDNA molecule was performed by a template-switch adaptor with 12 random nucleotides. TCRdb reanalysed the 5' RACE reads using MiXCR and keeps one entry per CDR3 protein. Here the sample spans hundreds of thousands of distinct CDR3 sequences, more than 40% being singletons. Looked up from germline, CDR1 is MNHEY and CDR2 is SVGAGI. The CDR3 has 13 residues. The data are from a study of blood T cells in healthy people across ages. Whole-study findings and limits: Unsorted PBMC input precluded a conclusive naive versus antigen-experienced comparison.

The sequenced sample consisted of blood. The source of this sequence is a woman between 55 and 75 years old in good health. V is TRBV6-5 and J is TRBJ1-4, with D unresolved. In nucleotides, the CDR3 is TGTGCAAACCAGAGAAGGGTAGGCGAAAAACTGTTTTTT. Amino acid sequence: CANQRRVGEKLFF.